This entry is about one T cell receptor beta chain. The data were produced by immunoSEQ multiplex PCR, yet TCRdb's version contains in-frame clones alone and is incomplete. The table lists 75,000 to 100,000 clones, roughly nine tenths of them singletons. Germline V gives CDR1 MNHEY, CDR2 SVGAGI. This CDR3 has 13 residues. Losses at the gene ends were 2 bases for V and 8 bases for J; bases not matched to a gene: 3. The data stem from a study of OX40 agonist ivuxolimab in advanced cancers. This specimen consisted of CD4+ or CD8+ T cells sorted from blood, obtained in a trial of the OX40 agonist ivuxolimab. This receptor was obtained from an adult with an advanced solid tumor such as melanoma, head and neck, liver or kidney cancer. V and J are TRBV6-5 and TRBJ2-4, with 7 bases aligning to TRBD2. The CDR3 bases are TGTGCCAGCAGTTACGGGGGAGGGTACATTCAGTACTTC. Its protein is CASSYGGGYIQYF.